Below, 6 T cell receptor beta chains from the same sample are listed, as sequenced in a study of blood T cell repertoires in COVID-19. Sequencing was performed with immunoSEQ multiplex PCR; in TCRdb, only in-frame clones are kept and a portion is missing. The sample has fewer than 300,000 clones, roughly 80% seen once; the top ten hold about 5%. Sequencing was done on a sample of PBMCs or T cells enriched from blood (not recorded which). The receptors derive from a middle-aged man who had been exposed to COVID-19.

The V gene is TRBV14, the J gene TRBJ2-5, with TRBD2 as a possible D gene (5 bases). The CDR3 runs to 17 residues. CDR1 SGHDN and CDR2 FVKESK come from the germline V gene. Between the trimmed V and J ends, which lost 2 bases and 4 bases, there was a span of 20 bases. This chain's CDR3 is CASSQTTGSRIAETQYF. CDR3 nucleotide sequence: TGTGCCAGCAGCCAAACAACGGGGTCCCGAATCGCAGAGACCCAGTACTTC.

Here the CDR3 DNA reads TGTGCCAGCAGCTTAGACAGGGGGCGGCTACCTAACGAGCAGTACTTC. It yields the protein CASSLDRGRLPNEQYF. This chain joins TRBV7-2 and TRBJ2-7; 9 bases map to TRBD1. Per the germline V gene, CDR1 is SGHTA and CDR2 is FQGNSA. V was clipped by 1 base and J by 5 bases; unmatched bases: 9. The CDR3 spans 16 residues.

The chain employs TRBV25-1 and TRBJ1-5; D is perhaps TRBD1 (5 bases). Trimming cost V 6 bases and J 4 bases, with 7 bases left between them. CDR1 MGHDK and CDR2 SYGVNS come from the germline V gene. This CDR3 comprises 12 residues. The CDR3 nucleotides are TGTGCCAGCAGAGGGGATAATCAGCCCCAGCATTTT. Translation: CASRGDNQPQHF.

The chain combines TRBV14 with TRBJ2-7; 16 bases agree with TRBD2. The germline gives CDR1 SGHDN, CDR2 FVKESK. With 6 bases clipped from V and 3 bases from J, the junction kept 14 bases outside the gene matches. The CDR3 has 19 amino acids. This chain's CDR3 is CASRPGPGLAGGHRYEQYF. CDR3 DNA sequence: TGTGCCAGCAGGCCAGGCCCGGGACTAGCGGGAGGGCACCGCTACGAGCAGTACTTC.

The V and J genes are TRBV18 and TRBJ1-5; D perhaps matches TRBD1 (5 bases). Germline V gene sequence: CDR1 KGHSH, CDR2 LQKENI. V was trimmed by 2 bases and J by 0 bases, leaving 8 bases between them. The CDR3 is made up of 15 amino acids. The chain's CDR3 is CASSPDTGSNQPQHF. The CDR3 DNA follows: TGTGCCAGCTCACCAGATACAGGTAGCAATCAGCCCCAGCATTTT.

V gene TRBV18 combines with J gene TRBJ2-7; 14 bases agree with TRBD2. CDR3 length equals 14 residues. V gave up 5 bases and J gave up 9 bases; unmatched junction bases: 6. CDR1 KGHSH and CDR2 LQKENI come from the germline V gene. The CDR3 sequence: CASSEGTSGSRQYF. The DNA for the CDR3 is TGTGCCAGCTCAGAGGGGACTAGCGGGAGTCGGCAGTACTTC.